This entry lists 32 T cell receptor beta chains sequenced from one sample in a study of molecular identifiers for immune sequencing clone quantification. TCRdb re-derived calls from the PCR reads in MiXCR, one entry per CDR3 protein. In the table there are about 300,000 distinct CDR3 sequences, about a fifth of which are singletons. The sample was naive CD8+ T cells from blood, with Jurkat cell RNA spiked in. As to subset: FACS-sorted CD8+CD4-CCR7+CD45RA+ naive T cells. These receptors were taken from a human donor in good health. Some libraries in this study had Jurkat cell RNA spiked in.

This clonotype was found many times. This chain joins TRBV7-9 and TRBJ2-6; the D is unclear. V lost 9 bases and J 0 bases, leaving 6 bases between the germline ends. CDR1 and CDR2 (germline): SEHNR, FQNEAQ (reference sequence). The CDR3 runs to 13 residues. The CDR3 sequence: CASSNSGANVLTF. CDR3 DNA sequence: TGTGCCAGTTCAAACTCTGGGGCCAACGTCCTGACTTTC.

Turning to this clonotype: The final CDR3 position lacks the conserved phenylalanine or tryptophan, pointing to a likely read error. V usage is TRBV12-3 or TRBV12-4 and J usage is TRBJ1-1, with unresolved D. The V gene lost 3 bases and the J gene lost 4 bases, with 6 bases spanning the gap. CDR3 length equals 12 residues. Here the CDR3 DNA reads TGTGCCAGCAGTTTGACGAGCACTGAAGCTTTCCTT. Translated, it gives CASSLTSTEAFL.

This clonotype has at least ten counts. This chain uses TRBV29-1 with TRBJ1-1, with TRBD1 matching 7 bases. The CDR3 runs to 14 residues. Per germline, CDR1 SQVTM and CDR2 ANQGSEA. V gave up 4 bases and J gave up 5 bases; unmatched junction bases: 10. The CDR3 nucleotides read TGCAGCGTTGGCGGCGTTCAGGGGGAAACTGAAGCTTTCTTT. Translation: CSVGGVQGETEAFF.

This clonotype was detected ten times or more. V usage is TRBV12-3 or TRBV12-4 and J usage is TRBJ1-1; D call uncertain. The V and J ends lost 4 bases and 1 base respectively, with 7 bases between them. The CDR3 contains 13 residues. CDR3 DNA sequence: TGTGCCAGCAGTTATGACGGGAACACTGAAGCTTTCTTT. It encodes CASSYDGNTEAFF.

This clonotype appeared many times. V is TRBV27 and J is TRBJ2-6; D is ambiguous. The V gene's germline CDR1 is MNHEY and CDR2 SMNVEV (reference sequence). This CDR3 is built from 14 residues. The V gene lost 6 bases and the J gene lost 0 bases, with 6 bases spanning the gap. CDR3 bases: TGTGCCAGCAGCTGGGGCTCTGGGGCCAACGTCCTGACTTTC. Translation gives CASSWGSGANVLTF.

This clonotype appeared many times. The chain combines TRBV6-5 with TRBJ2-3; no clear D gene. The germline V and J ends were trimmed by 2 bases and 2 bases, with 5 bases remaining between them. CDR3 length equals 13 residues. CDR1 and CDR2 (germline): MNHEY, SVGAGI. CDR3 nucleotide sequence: TGTGCCAGCAGTTACGGAGTCACAGATACGCAGTATTTT. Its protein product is CASSYGVTDTQYF.

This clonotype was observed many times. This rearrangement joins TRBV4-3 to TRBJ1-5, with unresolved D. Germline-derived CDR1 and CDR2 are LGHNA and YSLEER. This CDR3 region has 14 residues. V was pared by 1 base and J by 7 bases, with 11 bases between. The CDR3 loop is CASSQALDPQPQHF. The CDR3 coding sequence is TGCGCCAGCAGCCAAGCTCTCGACCCCCAGCCCCAGCATTTT.

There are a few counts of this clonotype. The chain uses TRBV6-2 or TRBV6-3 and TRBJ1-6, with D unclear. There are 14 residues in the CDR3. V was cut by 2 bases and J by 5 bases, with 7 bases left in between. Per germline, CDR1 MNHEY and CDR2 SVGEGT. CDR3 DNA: TGTGCCAGCAGTTACCGGGCCAATAATTCACCCCTCCACTTT. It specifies CASSYRANNSPLHF.

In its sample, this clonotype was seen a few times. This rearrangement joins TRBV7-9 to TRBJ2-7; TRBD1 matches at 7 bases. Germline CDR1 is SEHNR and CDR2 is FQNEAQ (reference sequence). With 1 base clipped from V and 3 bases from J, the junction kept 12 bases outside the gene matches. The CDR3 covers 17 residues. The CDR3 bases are TGTGCCAGCAGCTTAGTTACAGGGGCCACGAGGGACTACGAGCAGTACTTC. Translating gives CASSLVTGATRDYEQYF.

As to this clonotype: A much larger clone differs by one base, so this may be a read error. CDR3 protein: CASSARYLADTQYF. For the CDR3, the DNA is TGTGCCAGCAGCGCACGGTACCTGGCGGATACGCAGTATTTT. This sequence joins TRBV28 and TRBJ2-3; D gene unclear. Germline V CDR1 and CDR2: MDHEN, SYDVKM. Deletions cut 6 bases from V and 6 bases from J, with 16 bases between. This CDR3 region has 14 residues.

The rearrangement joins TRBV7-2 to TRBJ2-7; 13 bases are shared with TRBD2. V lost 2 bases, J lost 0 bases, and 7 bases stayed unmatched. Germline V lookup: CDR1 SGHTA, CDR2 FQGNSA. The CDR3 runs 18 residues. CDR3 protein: CASSLPGTSGTSSYEQYF. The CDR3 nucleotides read TGTGCCAGCAGCTTACCCGGGACTAGCGGGACCAGCTCCTACGAGCAGTACTTC.

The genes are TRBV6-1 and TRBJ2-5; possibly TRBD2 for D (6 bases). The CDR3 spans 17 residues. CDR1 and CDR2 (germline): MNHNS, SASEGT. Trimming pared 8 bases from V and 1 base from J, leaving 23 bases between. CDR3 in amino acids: CASFVHPTGVPQETQYF. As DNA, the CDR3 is TGTGCCAGCTTTGTACACCCCACGGGAGTCCCCCAAGAGACCCAGTACTTC.

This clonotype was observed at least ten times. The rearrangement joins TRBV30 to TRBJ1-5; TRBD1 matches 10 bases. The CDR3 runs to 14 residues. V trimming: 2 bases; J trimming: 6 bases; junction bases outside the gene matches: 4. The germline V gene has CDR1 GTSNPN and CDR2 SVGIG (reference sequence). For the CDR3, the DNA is TGTGCCTGGAGTATTGGGACAGGGGTTCAGCCCCAGCATTTT. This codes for CAWSIGTGVQPQHF.

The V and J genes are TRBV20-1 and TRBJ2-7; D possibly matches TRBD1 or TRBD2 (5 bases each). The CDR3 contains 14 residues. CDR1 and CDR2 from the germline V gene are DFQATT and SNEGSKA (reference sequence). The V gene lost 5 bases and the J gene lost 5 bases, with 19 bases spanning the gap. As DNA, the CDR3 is TGCAGTGCTCAGGGACCGGGTCGTGGGGACGAGCAGTACTTC. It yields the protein CSAQGPGRGDEQYF.

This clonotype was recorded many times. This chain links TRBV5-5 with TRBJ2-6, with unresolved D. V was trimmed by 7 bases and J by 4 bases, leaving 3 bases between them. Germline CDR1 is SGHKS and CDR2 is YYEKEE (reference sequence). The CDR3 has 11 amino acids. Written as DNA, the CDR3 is TGTGCCAGCTCGGGGGCCAACGTCCTGACTTTC. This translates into CASSGANVLTF.

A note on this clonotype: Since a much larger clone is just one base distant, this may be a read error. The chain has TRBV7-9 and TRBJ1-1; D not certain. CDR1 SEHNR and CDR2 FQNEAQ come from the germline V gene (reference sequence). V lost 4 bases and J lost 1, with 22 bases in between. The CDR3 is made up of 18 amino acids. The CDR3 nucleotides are TGTGCCAGCAGCTCTCGTCTAAGGTGGGTTGGACGGAACACTGAAGCTTTCTTT. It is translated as CASSSRLRWVGRNTEAFF.

The CDR3 here is CASSYSPGTGRAFF. CDR3 DNA: TGTGCCAGCAGTTACTCTCCCGGTACAGGGCGTGCTTTCTTT. This sequence joins TRBV6-5 and TRBJ1-1, with D perhaps matching TRBD1 (6 bases). Germline V gene lookup returns CDR1 MNHEY and CDR2 SVGAGI. This CDR3 has 14 amino acids. V was trimmed by 0 bases and J by 11 bases, leaving 16 bases between them.

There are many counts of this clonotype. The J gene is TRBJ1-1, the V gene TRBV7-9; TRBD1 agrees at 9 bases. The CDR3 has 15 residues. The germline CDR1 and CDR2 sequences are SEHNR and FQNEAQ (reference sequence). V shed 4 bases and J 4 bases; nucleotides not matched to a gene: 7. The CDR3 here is CASSSPQGASTEAFF. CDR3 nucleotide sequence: TGTGCCAGCAGCTCCCCACAGGGGGCTAGCACTGAAGCTTTCTTT.

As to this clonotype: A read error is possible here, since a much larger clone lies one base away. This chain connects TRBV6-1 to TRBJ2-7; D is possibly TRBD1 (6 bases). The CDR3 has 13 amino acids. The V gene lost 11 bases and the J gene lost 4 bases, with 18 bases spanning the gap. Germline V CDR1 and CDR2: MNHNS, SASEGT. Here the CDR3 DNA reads TGTGCCTGCAAAGACAGGCGCGCTTACGAGCAGTACTTC. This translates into CACKDRRAYEQYF.

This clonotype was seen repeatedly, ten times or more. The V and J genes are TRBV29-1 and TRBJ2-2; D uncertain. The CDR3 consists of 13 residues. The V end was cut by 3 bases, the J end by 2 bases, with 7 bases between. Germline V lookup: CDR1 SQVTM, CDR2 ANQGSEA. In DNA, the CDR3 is TGCAGCGTTGAGGCCACCAACACCGGGGAGCTGTTTTTT. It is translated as CSVEATNTGELFF.

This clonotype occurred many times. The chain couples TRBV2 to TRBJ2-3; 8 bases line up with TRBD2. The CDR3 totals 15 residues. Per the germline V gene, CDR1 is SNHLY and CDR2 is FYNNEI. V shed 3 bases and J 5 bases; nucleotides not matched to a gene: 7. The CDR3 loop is CASSDGTRSVDTQYF. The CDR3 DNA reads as TGTGCCAGCAGTGATGGGACTAGAAGTGTAGATACGCAGTATTTT.

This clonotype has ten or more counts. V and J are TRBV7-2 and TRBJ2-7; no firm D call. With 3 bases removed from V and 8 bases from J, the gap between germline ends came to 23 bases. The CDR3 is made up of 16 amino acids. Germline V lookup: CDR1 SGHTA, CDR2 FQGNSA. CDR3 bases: TGTGCCAGCAGCTTGTCCCCCCCTGGGGAACTCCCCAAGCAGTACTTC. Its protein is CASSLSPPGELPKQYF.

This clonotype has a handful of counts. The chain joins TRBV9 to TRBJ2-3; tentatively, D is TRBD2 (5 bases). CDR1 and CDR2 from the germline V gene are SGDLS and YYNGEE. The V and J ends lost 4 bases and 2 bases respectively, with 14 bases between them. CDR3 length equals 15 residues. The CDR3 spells CASSLGGSFTDTQYF. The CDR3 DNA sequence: TGTGCCAGCAGCCTCGGAGGTAGTTTCACAGATACGCAGTATTTT.

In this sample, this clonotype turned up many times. The CDR3 DNA follows: TGCGCCAGCAGCCAAGACAGGGGCAACTACAATGAGCAGTTCTTC. Translating it yields CASSQDRGNYNEQFF. The chain joins TRBV4-3 to TRBJ2-1; maybe TRBD1 (6 bases). CDR3 length equals 15 residues. CDR1 LGHNA and CDR2 YSLEER come from the germline V gene. Trimming pared 0 bases from V and 3 bases from J, leaving 9 bases between.

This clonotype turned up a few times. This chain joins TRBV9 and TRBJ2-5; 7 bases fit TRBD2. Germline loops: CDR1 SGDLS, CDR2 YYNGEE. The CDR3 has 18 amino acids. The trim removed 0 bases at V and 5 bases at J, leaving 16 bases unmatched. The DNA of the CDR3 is TGTGCCAGCAGCGTAGATTGGGGGGGGGGACCCACCCTTGAGACCCAGTACTTC. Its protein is CASSVDWGGGPTLETQYF.

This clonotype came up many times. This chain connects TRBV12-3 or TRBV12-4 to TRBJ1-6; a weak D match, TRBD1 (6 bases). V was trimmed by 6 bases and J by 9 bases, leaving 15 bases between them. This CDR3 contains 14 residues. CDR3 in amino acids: CASSPGGRGSPLHF. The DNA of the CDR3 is TGTGCCAGCAGCCCGGGCGGCAGGGGTTCACCCCTCCACTTT.

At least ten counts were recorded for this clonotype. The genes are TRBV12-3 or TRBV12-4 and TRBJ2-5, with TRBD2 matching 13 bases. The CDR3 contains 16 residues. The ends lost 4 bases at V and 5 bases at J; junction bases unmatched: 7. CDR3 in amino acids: CASSWTSGSSPETQYF. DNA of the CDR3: TGTGCCAGCAGTTGGACTAGCGGGAGCTCGCCGGAGACCCAGTACTTC.

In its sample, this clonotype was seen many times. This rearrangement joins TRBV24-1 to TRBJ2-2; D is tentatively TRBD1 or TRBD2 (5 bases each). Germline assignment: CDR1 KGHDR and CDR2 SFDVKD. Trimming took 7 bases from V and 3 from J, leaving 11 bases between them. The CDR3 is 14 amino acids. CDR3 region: CATSPGTHTGELFF. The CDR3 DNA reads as TGTGCCACCAGCCCCGGGACGCACACCGGGGAGCTGTTTTTT.

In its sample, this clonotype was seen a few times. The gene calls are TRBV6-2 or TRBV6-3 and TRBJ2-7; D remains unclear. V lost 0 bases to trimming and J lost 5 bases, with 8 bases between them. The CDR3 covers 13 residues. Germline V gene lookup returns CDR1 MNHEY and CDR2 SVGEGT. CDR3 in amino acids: CASSYSNQHEQYF. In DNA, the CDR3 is TGTGCCAGCAGTTACTCGAACCAGCACGAGCAGTACTTC.

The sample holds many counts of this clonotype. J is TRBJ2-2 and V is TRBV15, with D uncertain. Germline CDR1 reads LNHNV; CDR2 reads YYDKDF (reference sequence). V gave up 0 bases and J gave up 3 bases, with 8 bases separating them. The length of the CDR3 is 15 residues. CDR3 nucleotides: TGTGCCACCAGCAGAGACGACCGAGACACCGGGGAGCTGTTTTTT. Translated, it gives CATSRDDRDTGELFF. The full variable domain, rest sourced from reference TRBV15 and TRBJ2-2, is DAMVIQNPRYQVTQFGKPVTLSCSQTLNHNVMYWYQQKSSQAPKLLFHYYDKDFNNEADTPDNFQSRRPNTSFCFLDIRSPGLGDTAMYLCATSRDDRDTGELFFGEGSRLTVL.

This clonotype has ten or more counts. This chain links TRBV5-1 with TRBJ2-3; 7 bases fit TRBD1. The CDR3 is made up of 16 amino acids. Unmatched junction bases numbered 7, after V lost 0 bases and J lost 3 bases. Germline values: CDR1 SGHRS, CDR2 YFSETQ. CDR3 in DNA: TGCGCCAGCAGCTTGGTTAAGGGGGCCGGGACAGATACGCAGTATTTT. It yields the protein CASSLVKGAGTDTQYF.

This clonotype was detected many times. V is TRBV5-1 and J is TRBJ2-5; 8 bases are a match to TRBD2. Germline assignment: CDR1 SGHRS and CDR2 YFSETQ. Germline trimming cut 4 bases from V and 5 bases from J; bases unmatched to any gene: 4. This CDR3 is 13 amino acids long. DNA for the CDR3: TGCGCCAGCAGCGGGGGACTAGGGGAGACCCAGTACTTC. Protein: CASSGGLGETQYF.